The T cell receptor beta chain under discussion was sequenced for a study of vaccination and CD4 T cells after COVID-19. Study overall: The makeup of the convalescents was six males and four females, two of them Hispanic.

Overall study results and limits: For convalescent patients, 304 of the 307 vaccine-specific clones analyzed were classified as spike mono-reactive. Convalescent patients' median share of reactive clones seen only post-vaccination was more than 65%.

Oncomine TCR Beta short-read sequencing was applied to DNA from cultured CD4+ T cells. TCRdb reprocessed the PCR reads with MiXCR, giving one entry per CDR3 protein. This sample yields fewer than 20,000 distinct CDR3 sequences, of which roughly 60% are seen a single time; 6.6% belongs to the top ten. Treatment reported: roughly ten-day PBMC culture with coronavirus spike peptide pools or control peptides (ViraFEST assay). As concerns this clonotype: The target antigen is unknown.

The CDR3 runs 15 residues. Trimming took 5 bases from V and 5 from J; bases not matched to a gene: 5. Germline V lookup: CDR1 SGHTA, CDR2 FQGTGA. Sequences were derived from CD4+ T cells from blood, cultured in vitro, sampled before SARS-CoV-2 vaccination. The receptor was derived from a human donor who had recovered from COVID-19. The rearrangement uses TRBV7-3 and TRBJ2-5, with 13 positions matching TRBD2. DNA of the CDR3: TGTGCCAGCAGCCCGACTAGCGGGAGGCTGGAGACCCAGTACTTC. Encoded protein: CASSPTSGRLETQYF. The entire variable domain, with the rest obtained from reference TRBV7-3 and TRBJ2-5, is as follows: GAGVSQTPSNKVTEKGKYVELRCDPISGHTALYWYRQSLGQGPEFLIYFQGTGAADDSGLPNDRFFAVRPEGSVSTLKIQRTERGDSAVYLCASSPTSGRLETQYFGPGTRLLVL.